The T cell receptor beta chain described here comes from a study of blood T cell repertoires in COVID-19. This CDR3 comprises 13 residues. Deletions cut 2 bases from V and 5 bases from J, with 10 bases between. Germline CDR1 reads SGHDT; CDR2 reads YYEEEE. Original processing methods: Scientists estimated how many nucleated cells there were by amplifying reference gene primers. The table came from immunoSEQ multiplex PCR; TCRdb's copy has only in-frame clones and leaves some out. V, J and clone size were drawn from that table, and D and trimming were deduced from the DNA. The sample holds around 130,000 clones, more than 70% seen once.

The rearrangement links TRBV5-6 to TRBJ1-2; weak D call: TRBD1 (5 bases). The sequence was obtained from a man aged 55 to 70 with acute or convalescent COVID-19. The specimen sequenced was peripheral blood. CDR3 nucleotide sequence: TGTGCCAGCAGCTTCCCGACAGCTTATGGCTACACCTTC. It specifies CASSFPTAYGYTF.